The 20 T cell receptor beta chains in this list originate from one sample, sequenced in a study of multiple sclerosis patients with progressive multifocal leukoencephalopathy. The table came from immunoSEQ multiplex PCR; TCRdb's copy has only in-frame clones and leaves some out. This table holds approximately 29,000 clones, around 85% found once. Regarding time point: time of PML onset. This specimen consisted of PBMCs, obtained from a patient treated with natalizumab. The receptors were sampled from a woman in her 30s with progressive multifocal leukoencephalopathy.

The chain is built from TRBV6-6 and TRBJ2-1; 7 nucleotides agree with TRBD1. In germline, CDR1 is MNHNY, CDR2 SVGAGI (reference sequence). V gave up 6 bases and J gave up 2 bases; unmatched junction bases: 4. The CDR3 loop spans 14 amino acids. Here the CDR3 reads CASRGTVAYNEQFF. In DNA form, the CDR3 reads TGTGCCAGCAGAGGGACAGTGGCCTACAATGAGCAGTTCTTC.

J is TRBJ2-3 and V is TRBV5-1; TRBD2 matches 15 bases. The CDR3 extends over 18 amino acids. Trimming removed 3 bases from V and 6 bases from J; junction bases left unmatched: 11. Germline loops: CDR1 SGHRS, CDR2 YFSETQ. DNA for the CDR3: TGCGCCAGCAGCTCAACGGGACTAGCGGGGGGCTTACCGGATACGCAGTATTTT. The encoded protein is CASSSTGLAGGLPDTQYF.

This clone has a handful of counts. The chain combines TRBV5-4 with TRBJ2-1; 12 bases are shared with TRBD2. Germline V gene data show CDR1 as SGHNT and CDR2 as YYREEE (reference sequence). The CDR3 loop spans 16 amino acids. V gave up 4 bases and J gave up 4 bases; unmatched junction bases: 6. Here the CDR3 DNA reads TGTGCCAGCAGCGTGACTAGCGGGGGCTTGTACAATGAGCAGTTCTTC. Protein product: CASSVTSGGLYNEQFF.

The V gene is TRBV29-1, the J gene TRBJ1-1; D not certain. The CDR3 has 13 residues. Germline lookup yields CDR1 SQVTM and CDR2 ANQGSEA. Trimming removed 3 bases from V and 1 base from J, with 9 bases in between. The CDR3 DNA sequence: TGCAGCGTTGAGAGCACTAAGAACACTGAAGCTTTCTTT. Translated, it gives CSVESTKNTEAFF.

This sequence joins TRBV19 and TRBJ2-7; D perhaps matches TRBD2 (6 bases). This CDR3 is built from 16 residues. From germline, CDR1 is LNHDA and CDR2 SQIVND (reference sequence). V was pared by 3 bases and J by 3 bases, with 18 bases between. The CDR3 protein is CASSINGISGNYEQYF. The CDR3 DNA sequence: TGTGCCAGTAGTATTAATGGGATTAGCGGAAACTACGAGCAGTACTTC. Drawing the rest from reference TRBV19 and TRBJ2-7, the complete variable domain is DGGITQSPKYLFRKEGQNVTLSCEQNLNHDAMYWYRQDPGQGLRLIYYSQIVNDFQKGDIAEGYSVSREKKESFPLTVTSAQKNPTAFYLCASSINGISGNYEQYFGPGTRLTVT.

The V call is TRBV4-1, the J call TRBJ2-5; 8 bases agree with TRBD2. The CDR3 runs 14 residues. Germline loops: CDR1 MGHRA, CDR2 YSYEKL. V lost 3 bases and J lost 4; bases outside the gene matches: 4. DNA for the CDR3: TGCGCCAGCAGCCAGGCGGGACTAGGAGAGACCCAGTACTTC. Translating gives CASSQAGLGETQYF.

The CDR3 DNA reads as TGCGCCAGCAGCCAAACGACAGGGGATAGCAATCAGCCCCAGCATTTT. It yields the protein CASSQTTGDSNQPQHF. The chain uses TRBV4-1 and TRBJ1-5, with 8 bases fitting TRBD1. The V and J ends lost 2 bases and 0 bases, in that order; junction bases with no gene match: 3. The germline V gene has CDR1 MGHRA and CDR2 YSYEKL. This CDR3 comprises 16 residues.

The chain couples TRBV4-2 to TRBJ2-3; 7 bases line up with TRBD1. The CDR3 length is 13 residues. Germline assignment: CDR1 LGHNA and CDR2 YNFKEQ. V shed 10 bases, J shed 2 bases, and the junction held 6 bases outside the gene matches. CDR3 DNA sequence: TGTGCCACCAGGGACAGCCCCACAGATACGCAGTATTTT. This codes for CATRDSPTDTQYF.

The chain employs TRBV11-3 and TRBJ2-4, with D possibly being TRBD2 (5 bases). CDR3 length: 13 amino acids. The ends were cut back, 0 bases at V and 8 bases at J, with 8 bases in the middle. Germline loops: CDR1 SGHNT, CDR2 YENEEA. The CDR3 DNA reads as TGTGCCAGCAGCTTAGATATGGGAGACATTCAGTACTTC. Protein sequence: CASSLDMGDIQYF.

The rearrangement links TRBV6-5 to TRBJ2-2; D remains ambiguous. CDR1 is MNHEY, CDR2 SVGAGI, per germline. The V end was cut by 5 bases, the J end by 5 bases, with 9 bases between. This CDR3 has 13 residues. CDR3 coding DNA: TGTGCCAGCAGTCTGTCGGAGACCGGGGAGCTGTTTTTT. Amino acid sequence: CASSLSETGELFF.

CDR3 coding DNA: TGTGCCAGCAGCACCAAACAGGGGCCCACTGAAGCTTTCTTT. Translated: CASSTKQGPTEAFF. The chain carries TRBV7-2 and TRBJ1-1, with 7 bases lining up with TRBD1. Trimming at V came to 5 bases and at J to 4 bases, leaving 7 bases not matched to a gene. From germline, CDR1 is SGHTA and CDR2 FQGNSA. CDR3 length: 14 amino acids.

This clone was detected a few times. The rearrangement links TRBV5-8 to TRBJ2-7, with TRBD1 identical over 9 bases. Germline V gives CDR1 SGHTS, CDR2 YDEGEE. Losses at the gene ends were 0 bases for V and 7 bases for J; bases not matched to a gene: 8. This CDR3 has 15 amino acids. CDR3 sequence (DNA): TGTGCCAGCAGCTTGGGGGGACAGGGAACGTCGGAGCAGTACTTC. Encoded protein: CASSLGGQGTSEQYF.

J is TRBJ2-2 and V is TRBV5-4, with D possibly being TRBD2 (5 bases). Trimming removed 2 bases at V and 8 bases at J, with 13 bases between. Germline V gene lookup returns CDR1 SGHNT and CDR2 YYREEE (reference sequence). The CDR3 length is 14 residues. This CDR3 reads CASSFSGSRGELFF. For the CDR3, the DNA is TGTGCCAGCAGCTTCTCTGGGAGTCGGGGGGAGCTGTTTTTT.

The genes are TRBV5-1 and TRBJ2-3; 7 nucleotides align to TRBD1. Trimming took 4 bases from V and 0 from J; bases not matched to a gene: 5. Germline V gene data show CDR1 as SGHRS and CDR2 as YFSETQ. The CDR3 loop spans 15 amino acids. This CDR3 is CASSIGQVSTDTQYF. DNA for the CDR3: TGCGCCAGCAGCATTGGACAGGTTAGCACAGATACGCAGTATTTT.

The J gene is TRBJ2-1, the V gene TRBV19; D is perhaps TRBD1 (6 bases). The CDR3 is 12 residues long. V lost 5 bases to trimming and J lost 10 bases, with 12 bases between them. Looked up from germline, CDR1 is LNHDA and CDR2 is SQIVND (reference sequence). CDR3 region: CASSLLTGEQFF. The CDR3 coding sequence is TGTGCCAGTAGTCTTCTGACAGGCGAGCAGTTCTTC.

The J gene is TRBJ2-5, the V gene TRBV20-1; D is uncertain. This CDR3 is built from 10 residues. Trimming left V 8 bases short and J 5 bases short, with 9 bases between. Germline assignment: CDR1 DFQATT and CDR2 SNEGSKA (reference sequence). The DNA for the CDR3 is TGCAGTTTGGGCCGGGAGACCCAGTACTTC. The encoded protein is CSLGRETQYF.

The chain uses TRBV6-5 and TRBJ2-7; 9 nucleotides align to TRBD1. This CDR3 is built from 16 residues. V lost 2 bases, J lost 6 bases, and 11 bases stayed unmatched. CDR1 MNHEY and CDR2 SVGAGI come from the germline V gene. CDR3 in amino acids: CASSYAKGQGTAEQYF. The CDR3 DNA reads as TGTGCCAGCAGTTACGCGAAAGGACAGGGGACGGCCGAGCAGTACTTC.

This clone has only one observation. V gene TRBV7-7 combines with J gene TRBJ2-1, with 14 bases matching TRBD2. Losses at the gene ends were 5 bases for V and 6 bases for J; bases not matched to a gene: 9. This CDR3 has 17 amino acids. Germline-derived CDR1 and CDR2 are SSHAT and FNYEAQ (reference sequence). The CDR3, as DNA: TGTGCCAGCAGCCCCGGGACTAGCGGGAGTGCCCTCAATGAGCAGTTCTTC. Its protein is CASSPGTSGSALNEQFF.

The CDR3 sequence: CASSGTSAGLRQYF. CDR3 in DNA: TGTGCCAGCAGCGGGACTAGCGCGGGGTTGAGGCAGTATTTT. The V call is TRBV9, the J call TRBJ2-3; TRBD2 agrees at 9 bases. The J segment lost 11 bases and the V segment lost 3 bases, leaving 10 bases of the junction unmatched. The CDR3 has 14 amino acids. Germline V gene data show CDR1 as SGDLS and CDR2 as YYNGEE.

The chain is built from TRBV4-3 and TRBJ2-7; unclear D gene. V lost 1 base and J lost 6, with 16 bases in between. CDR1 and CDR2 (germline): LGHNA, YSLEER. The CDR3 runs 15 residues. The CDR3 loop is CASSQGTGLSSEQYF. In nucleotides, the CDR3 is TGCGCCAGCAGCCAAGGGACGGGCCTTAGTTCCGAGCAGTACTTC.